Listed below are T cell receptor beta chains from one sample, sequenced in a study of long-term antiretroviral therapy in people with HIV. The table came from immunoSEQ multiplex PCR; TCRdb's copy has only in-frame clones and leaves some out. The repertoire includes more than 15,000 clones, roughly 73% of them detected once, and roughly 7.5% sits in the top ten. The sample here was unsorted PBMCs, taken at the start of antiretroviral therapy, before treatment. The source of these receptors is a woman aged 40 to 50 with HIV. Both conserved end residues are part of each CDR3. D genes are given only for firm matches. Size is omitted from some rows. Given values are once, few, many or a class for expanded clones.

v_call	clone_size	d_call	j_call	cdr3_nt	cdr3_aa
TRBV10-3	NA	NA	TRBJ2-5	TGTGCCATCAGTGAGTCAGTCAGGAGGCAAGAGACCCAGTACTTC	CAISESVRRQETQYF
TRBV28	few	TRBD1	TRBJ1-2	TGTGCCAGCAGGCCGGGACAGATCTATGGCTACACCTTC	CASRPGQIYGYTF
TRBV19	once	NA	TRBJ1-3	TGTGCCACCCTAGCTCCGTTGAGCTCTGGAAACACCATATATTTT	CATLAPLSSGNTIYF
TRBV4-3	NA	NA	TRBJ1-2	TGCGCCAGCAGCCCAGACTTACGGACAACATCGGGTGGCTACACCTTC	CASSPDLRTTSGGYTF
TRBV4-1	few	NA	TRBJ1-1	TGCGCCAGCAGCTATTTCGGGGCGAACGGTGAAGCTTTCTTT	CASSYFGANGEAFF
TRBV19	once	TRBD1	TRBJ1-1	TGTGCCAGTAGTAGAAAACAGGGGGCGAGCACTGAAGCTTTCTTT	CASSRKQGASTEAFF
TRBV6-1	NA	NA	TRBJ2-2	TGTGCCAGCAGTGAACAGTTCGCGAACACCGGGGAGCTGTTTTTT	CASSEQFANTGELFF
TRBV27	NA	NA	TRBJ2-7	TGTGCCCTTGGGACTGCGGGCGTCCAAAGCTACGAGCAGTACTTC	CALGTAGVQSYEQYF
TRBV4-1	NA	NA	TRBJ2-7	TGCGCCAGCAGCCATGGAGACTACGAGCAGTACTTC	CASSHGDYEQYF
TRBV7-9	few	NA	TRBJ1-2	TGTGCCAGCAGCTTAGTGCTAGGGGCAGGGGATGGCTACACCTTC	CASSLVLGAGDGYTF
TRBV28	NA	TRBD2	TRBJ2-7	TGTGCCAGCAGGCCGGGACTAGCGGCATCCTACGAGCAGTACTTC	CASRPGLAASYEQYF
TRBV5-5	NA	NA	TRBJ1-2	TGTGCCAGCAGCTTGAGGGACTATGGCTACACCTTC	CASSLRDYGYTF
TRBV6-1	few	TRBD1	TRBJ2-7	TGTGCCAGCAGTGCCCCGGGACAGCGCTACGAGCAGTACTTC	CASSAPGQRYEQYF
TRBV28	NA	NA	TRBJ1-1	TGTGCCAGCAGTGGGTGGGGGGGAAACACTGAAGCTTTCTTT	CASSGWGGNTEAFF
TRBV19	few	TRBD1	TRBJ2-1	TGTGCCAGTGGTAACCCTTGGGACAGGGATCCCTACAATGAGCAGTTCTTC	CASGNPWDRDPYNEQFF
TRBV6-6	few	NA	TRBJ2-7	TGTGCCAGCGTACAGGGCGATTACTACGAGCAGTACTTC	CASVQGDYYEQYF
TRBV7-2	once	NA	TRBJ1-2	TGTGCCAGCAGCCCTCAAATGGGAAACTATGGCTACACCTTC	CASSPQMGNYGYTF